Listed below are T cell receptor beta chains from one sample, sequenced in a study of blood T cell repertoires in COVID-19. TCRdb's copy holds only in-frame clones and misses some; the assay was immunoSEQ multiplex PCR. The sample contains some 88,000 clones, 80% to 90% of which appear only once. Sequencing used peripheral blood. The receptors stem from a man between 60 and 75 years old with acute or convalescent COVID-19. CDR3s include the opening cysteine and the closing phenylalanine or tryptophan. The D gene is left open where the match is weak. Rows give clone size only sometimes, using once, few, many, or a class for an expanded clone.

>TRBV30|.|.|TRBJ2-3
CAWSVRVRLITATDTQYF
TGTGCCTGGAGTGTACGAGTTCGATTGATTACAGCCACAGATACGCAGTATTTT
>TRBV7-2|.|.|TRBJ1-5
CASSLDRGRSDQPQHF
TGTGCCAGCAGCTTAGATCGGGGAAGGAGCGATCAGCCCCAGCATTTT
>TRBV19|.|TRBD1|TRBJ1-2
CASSTRTGGFLGGYTF
TGTGCCAGTAGTACCCGGACAGGGGGTTTCCTGGGGGGCTACACCTTC
>TRBV7-2|.|TRBD2|TRBJ2-1
CASSLFPTSVYNEQFF
TGTGCCAGCAGCTTATTTCCGACTAGCGTGTACAATGAGCAGTTCTTC
>TRBV19|.|.|TRBJ2-4
CASSPPGNIQYF
TGTGCCAGTAGCCCGCCGGGAAACATTCAGTACTTC
>TRBV6-1|.|.|TRBJ1-2
CASSDPQPNYGYTF
TGTGCCAGCAGTGACCCACAGCCAAACTATGGCTACACCTTC
>TRBV7-8|.|.|TRBJ1-2
CASSLAQRNYGYTF
TGTGCCAGCAGCTTAGCGCAACGGAACTATGGCTACACCTTC
>TRBV11-3|.|.|TRBJ2-7
CASSLSPGYFYEQYF
TGTGCCAGCAGCCTAAGCCCGGGGTATTTCTACGAGCAGTACTTC
>TRBV7-9|.|.|TRBJ1-2
CASSPLGTTGRGYTF
TGTGCCAGCAGTCCCCTTGGGACAACGGGACGCGGCTACACCTTC
>TRBV7-3|.|TRBD2|TRBJ2-1
CASSRSGRSNEQFF
TGTGCCAGCAGTCGTAGCGGGAGGAGCAATGAGCAGTTCTTC
>TRBV5-5|.|TRBD2|TRBJ2-1
CASSLRLAGGPTHNEQFF
TGTGCCAGCAGCCTACGACTAGCGGGGGGCCCAACTCACAATGAGCAGTTCTTC
>TRBV7-8|.|.|TRBJ1-2
CASSLDSSYGYTF
TGTGCCAGCAGCTTAGATTCTTCCTATGGCTACACCTTC
>TRBV6-5|once|.|TRBJ2-7
CASSSLTASSYEQYF
TGTGCCAGCAGTTCTTTGACAGCAAGCTCCTACGAGCAGTACTTC
>TRBV24-1|.|TRBD1|TRBJ2-2
CATSDFYWTGPNTGELFF
TGTGCCACCAGTGATTTTTATTGGACAGGGCCGAACACCGGGGAGCTGTTTTTT
>TRBV11-2|.|.|TRBJ1-1
CASSKGTTNTEAFF
TGTGCCAGCAGCAAGGGGACAACAAACACTGAAGCTTTCTTT
>TRBV20-1|.|.|TRBJ1-5
CSASPGYSNQPQHF
TGCAGTGCTAGTCCCGGGTATAGCAATCAGCCCCAGCATTTT
>TRBV18|.|TRBD2|TRBJ2-7
CASSPFHLGAGEKQYF
TGTGCCAGCTCACCATTTCATTTGGGAGCGGGAGAGAAGCAGTACTTC
>TRBV5-4|.|.|TRBJ2-3
CASSPARALDTQYF
TGTGCCAGCAGCCCGGCCAGGGCCCTAGATACGCAGTATTTT
>TRBV5-1|.|.|TRBJ1-1
CASSPSGSTEAFF
TGCGCCAGCAGCCCGTCGGGATCGACTGAAGCTTTCTTT
>TRBV5-1|.|.|TRBJ2-3
CASSLYGYGSQRGDTDTQYF
TGCGCCAGCAGCTTGTACGGGTATGGCAGCCAACGTGGAGACACAGATACGCAGTATTTT
>TRBV9|once|TRBD2|TRBJ2-3
CASPGSGDTQYF
TGTGCCAGTCCCGGTAGCGGGGATACGCAGTATTTT
>TRBV4-1|.|.|TRBJ2-3
CASSPTGNTDTQYF
TGCGCCAGCAGTCCAACAGGGAACACAGATACGCAGTATTTT
>TRBV5-6|.|TRBD2|TRBJ2-7
CASSLSGGAVEQYF
TGTGCCAGCAGCTTGAGCGGGGGGGCGGTTGAGCAGTACTTC
>TRBV6-6|.|.|TRBJ1-1
CASTGGPEAFF
TGTGCCAGCACGGGGGGGCCTGAAGCTTTCTTT
>TRBV10-3|few|TRBD1|TRBJ1-2
CATAQGTYGYTF
TGTGCCACCGCACAGGGGACCTATGGCTACACCTTC
>TRBV12-3/TRBV12-4|.|.|TRBJ1-2
CASSLTANYGYTF
TGTGCCAGCAGTTTGACAGCTAACTATGGCTACACCTTC
>TRBV5-1|.|.|TRBJ2-7
CASSLGQKYEQYF
TGCGCCAGCAGCTTGGGGCAGAAATACGAGCAGTACTTC
>TRBV6-5|.|.|TRBJ1-1
CASRWTANTEAFF
TGTGCCAGCAGATGGACAGCTAACACTGAAGCTTTCTTT
>TRBV19|.|TRBD1|TRBJ1-2
CATRTGGGYTF
TGTGCCACCCGGACAGGGGGCGGCTACACCTTC
>TRBV30|.|.|TRBJ2-5
CALQTEETQYF
TGTGCCCTACAGACAGAAGAGACCCAGTACTTC
>TRBV6-4|.|.|TRBJ2-1
CASRTPPVAWDNEQFF
TGTGCCAGCAGAACTCCCCCGGTAGCATGGGACAATGAGCAGTTCTTC
>TRBV6-5|.|.|TRBJ2-1
CASTPSLYNEQFF
TGTGCCAGCACCCCATCCCTATACAATGAGCAGTTCTTC
>TRBV10-1|.|.|TRBJ2-1
CASSEAVVGLHEQFF
TGCGCCAGCAGTGAAGCGGTGGTAGGTCTCCATGAGCAGTTCTTC
>TRBV5-4|once|TRBD2|TRBJ2-3
CASSFGGISTDTQYF
TGTGCCAGCAGCTTCGGGGGGATTAGCACAGATACGCAGTATTTT
>TRBV4-2|.|TRBD2|TRBJ2-7
CASSPLGSGRNLGQYF
TGTGCCAGCAGCCCCCTGGGTAGCGGGAGAAATTTGGGGCAGTACTTC
>TRBV2|.|TRBD1|TRBJ1-5
CASSEDRGINQPQHF
TGTGCCAGCAGTGAGGACAGGGGCATCAATCAGCCCCAGCATTTT
>TRBV7-9|.|.|TRBJ1-1
CASSLSPGAPTEAFF
TGTGCCAGCAGCTTAAGTCCAGGGGCACCTACTGAAGCTTTCTTT
>TRBV11-3|.|.|TRBJ2-7
CASSLYSGSTYEQYF
TGTGCCAGCAGCTTATATTCCGGTAGTACCTACGAGCAGTACTTC
>TRBV7-8|few|.|TRBJ2-7
CASSQLALAYEQYF
TGTGCCAGCAGCCAGCTCGCTTTGGCCTACGAGCAGTACTTC
>TRBV5-1|.|TRBD2|TRBJ2-1
CASSLAGLAGVHEQFF
TGCGCCAGCAGCTTGGCCGGACTAGCGGGAGTCCATGAGCAGTTCTTC
>TRBV7-9|.|TRBD2|TRBJ2-4
CASSLFRAGGNKNIQYF
TGTGCCAGCAGCTTATTTCGAGCGGGAGGGAATAAAAACATTCAGTACTTC
>TRBV10-3|once|TRBD1|TRBJ1-4
CAINQGAGEKLFF
TGTGCCATCAATCAGGGGGCCGGAGAAAAACTGTTTTTT
>TRBV6-6|.|TRBD1|TRBJ1-1
CASSPPPTGGTEAFF
TGTGCCAGCAGTCCCCCCCCGACAGGGGGGACTGAAGCTTTCTTT
>TRBV5-1|.|.|TRBJ2-3
CASSLGGIGTDTQYF
TGCGCCAGCAGCTTGGGCGGGATCGGCACAGATACGCAGTATTTT
>TRBV19|.|.|TRBJ1-1
CASSIERVGTEAFF
TGTGCCAGTAGTATAGAGCGGGTTGGCACTGAAGCTTTCTTT
>TRBV5-5|.|.|TRBJ2-3
CASSLLTTGQNIPDTQYF
TGTGCCAGCAGCCTCCTAACTACTGGACAGAATATCCCAGATACGCAGTATTTT
>TRBV6-5|.|TRBD2|TRBJ2-3
CASSYSLAGGTDTQYF
TGTGCCAGCAGTTACTCCCTAGCGGGGGGCACAGATACGCAGTATTTT
>TRBV18|.|.|TRBJ1-2
CASSTTQGANYGYTF
TGTGCCAGCTCAACGACTCAAGGGGCTAACTATGGCTACACCTTC
>TRBV5-1|.|TRBD1|TRBJ1-5
CASSLGDRVNQPQHF
TGCGCCAGCAGCTTAGGGGACAGGGTCAATCAGCCCCAGCATTTT
>TRBV5-6|once|TRBD1|TRBJ2-7
CASSEGTGGQGVYEQYF
TGTGCCAGCAGCGAAGGGACAGGGGGACAAGGAGTCTACGAGCAGTACTTC
>TRBV27|.|TRBD1|TRBJ2-7
CASGSLTGTGIYEQYF
TGTGCCAGCGGGTCCCTTACCGGGACAGGAATCTACGAGCAGTACTTC
>TRBV7-2|.|TRBD1|TRBJ1-3
CASSLGGGPSGNTIYF
TGTGCCAGCAGCTTAGGAGGGGGCCCGTCTGGAAACACCATATATTTT
>TRBV5-1|.|.|TRBJ1-5
CASSLEIGQPQHF
TGCGCCAGCAGCTTGGAGATCGGGCAGCCCCAGCATTTT